One sample yielded the 20 T cell receptor beta chains listed below, sequenced in a study of Ad26.COV2.S vaccination and SARS-CoV-2 variants. Sequenced by immunoSEQ multiplex PCR; TCRdb stores in-frame clones only, minus some. The table has 400,000 or so clones, about 88% seen once. Treatment described: 15 to 20 received Ad26.COV2.S at low or high dose, single or two shots; about 5 received placebo; per-sample allocation not given. Collection of the samples took place on day 63 after the first injection of vaccine or placebo. The specimen was peripheral blood, collected in a trial of Ad26.COV2.S vaccine versus placebo. The origin of the receptors is a person aged 18-65 years who received the Ad26.COV2.S COVID-19 vaccine or a placebo.

The rearrangement joins TRBV5-1 to TRBJ2-2; 8 bases line up with TRBD1. Germline V CDR1 and CDR2: SGHRS, YFSETQ. With 3 bases clipped from V and 4 bases from J, the junction kept 8 bases outside the gene matches. The CDR3 sequence is 16 residues long. CDR3 region: CASSSTTGEVTGELFF. The CDR3 DNA is TGCGCCAGCAGCTCTACGACAGGGGAGGTCACCGGGGAGCTGTTTTTT.

The genes are TRBV5-1 and TRBJ2-7; D remains ambiguous. CDR1 and CDR2 from the germline V gene are SGHRS and YFSETQ. The CDR3 spans 13 residues. Trimming removed 5 bases from V and 0 bases from J, with 9 bases in between. The CDR3 nucleotides read TGCGCCAGCAGGCCCAGGAGCTCCTACGAGCAGTACTTC. Translation: CASRPRSSYEQYF.

J is TRBJ2-5 and V is TRBV29-1; 8 nucleotides agree with TRBD2. V gave up 7 bases and J gave up 4 bases; unmatched junction bases: 8. The CDR3 covers 13 residues. CDR1 and CDR2 (germline): SQVTM, ANQGSEA. CDR3 sequence reads: CSAGTRTPETQYF. The CDR3, as DNA: TGCAGCGCCGGGACTAGAACCCCAGAGACCCAGTACTTC.

J is TRBJ2-7 and V is TRBV11-2; D remains unclear. V dropped 1 base and J dropped 2 bases, with 9 bases sitting between them. This CDR3 is built from 14 residues. Per the germline V gene, CDR1 is SGHAT and CDR2 is FQNNGV. CDR3 sequence: CASSLGGTAYEQYF. CDR3 coding DNA: TGTGCCAGCAGCTTAGGTGGCACAGCCTACGAGCAGTACTTC.

This sequence joins TRBV18 and TRBJ1-1, with D possibly being TRBD1 (6 bases). V dropped 3 bases and J dropped 4 bases, with 15 bases sitting between them. Germline CDR1 reads KGHSH; CDR2 reads LQKENI. The CDR3 has 15 amino acids. This chain's CDR3 is CASSPLQGFITEAFF. The CDR3 DNA reads TGTGCCAGCTCACCGTTACAGGGCTTTATCACTGAAGCTTTCTTT.

V and J are TRBV3-1 (or the pseudogene TRBV3-2) and TRBJ1-2; D might be TRBD1 (6 bases). V was clipped by 1 base and J by 3 bases, with 15 bases between them. In germline, CDR1 is LGHDT, CDR2 YNNKEL (reference sequence). The CDR3 is 16 residues long. CDR3: CASSQVSGQGYYGYTF. DNA of the CDR3: TGTGCCAGCAGCCAAGTGTCCGGGCAGGGGTACTATGGCTACACCTTC.

V gene TRBV5-1 combines with J gene TRBJ2-3, with a possible D match to TRBD2 (6 bases). CDR3 size: 16 residues. Trimming removed 5 bases at V and 1 base at J, with 17 bases between. Germline lookup yields CDR1 SGHRS and CDR2 YFSETQ. CDR3 nucleotides: TGCGCCAGCAGGGAATATCGGGCTAGCGGCACAGATACGCAGTATTTT. Protein: CASREYRASGTDTQYF.

The rearrangement joins TRBV4-1 to TRBJ1-3; a weak D match, TRBD1 (5 bases). The V gene's germline CDR1 is MGHRA and CDR2 YSYEKL. V gave up 2 bases and J gave up 1 base, with 9 bases separating them. CDR3 length equals 15 residues. The CDR3 here is CASSQRGLSGNTIYF. The DNA for the CDR3 is TGCGCCAGCAGCCAAAGGGGCTTGTCTGGAAACACCATATATTTT.

The CDR3 nucleotides read TGTGCCAGCAGGGCCGGAACTAATGAAAAACTGTTTTTT. The encoded protein is CASRAGTNEKLFF. The chain employs TRBV12-3 or TRBV12-4 and TRBJ1-4; no definite D call. This CDR3 has 13 amino acids. Trimming stripped 6 bases from V and 1 base from J, with 6 bases between.

The V call is TRBV5-4, the J call TRBJ1-1; D might be TRBD1 (5 bases). The ends were cut back, 4 bases at V and 0 bases at J, with 16 bases in the middle. The CDR3 is 16 residues long. CDR1 and CDR2 from the germline V gene are SGHNT and YYREEE (reference sequence). The CDR3 DNA sequence: TGTGCCAGCAGCACCCCTCGACAGAACATGAACACTGAAGCTTTCTTT. Translated: CASSTPRQNMNTEAFF.

V and J are TRBV5-1 and TRBJ2-7; no definite D call. Trimming left V 4 bases short and J 0 bases short, with 11 bases between. Germline assignment: CDR1 SGHRS and CDR2 YFSETQ. This CDR3 comprises 14 residues. The CDR3: CASSVDANSYEQYF. The CDR3, as DNA: TGCGCCAGCAGCGTAGACGCTAACTCCTACGAGCAGTACTTC.

The chain links TRBV3-1 (or the pseudogene TRBV3-2) to TRBJ1-3; D remains ambiguous. This CDR3 is 16 amino acids long. In germline, CDR1 is LGHDT, CDR2 YNNKEL (reference sequence). Trimming removed 5 bases at V and 1 base at J, with 15 bases between. The CDR3 DNA reads TGTGCCAGCAGCGCCCGGGATATGGGGTCTGGAAACACCATATATTTT. It specifies CASSARDMGSGNTIYF.

This clone is a singleton in its sample. The rearrangement links TRBV5-8 to TRBJ1-1; tentative D call: TRBD1 (5 bases). The CDR3 totals 13 residues. Trimming took off 4 bases at V and 7 bases at J, with 14 bases between the two ends. Germline loops: CDR1 SGHTS, CDR2 YDEGEE. The CDR3 DNA reads as TGTGCCAGCAGCCCGAGAGGGACGGTTGAAGCTTTCTTT. It translates to CASSPRGTVEAFF.

The chain uses TRBV25-1 and TRBJ1-5, with TRBD1 as a possible D gene (6 bases). CDR1 and CDR2 (germline): MGHDK, SYGVNS. The CDR3 extends over 15 amino acids. V dropped 11 bases and J dropped 5 bases, with 22 bases sitting between them. CDR3 sequence: CALFTTGRLHQPQHF. CDR3 nucleotides: TGTGCCCTCTTTACAACAGGGAGGCTCCATCAGCCCCAGCATTTT.

J is TRBJ2-7 and V is TRBV19; TRBD1 aligns across 12 bases. The junction had 7 bases not matched to a gene; V was cut back by 1 base and J by 0 bases. This CDR3 spans 18 amino acids. The germline CDR1 and CDR2 sequences are LNHDA and SQIVND (reference sequence). DNA for the CDR3: TGTGCCAGTAGTATAGTCCTCGGGACAGGGGGCAGCTCCTACGAGCAGTACTTC. Translating it yields CASSIVLGTGGSSYEQYF.

V usage is TRBV9 and J usage is TRBJ2-2; 10 bases are a match to TRBD2. The CDR3 has 16 residues. Looked up from germline, CDR1 is SGDLS and CDR2 is YYNGEE. Losses at the gene ends were 3 bases for V and 0 bases for J; bases not matched to a gene: 2. CDR3 DNA sequence: TGTGCCAGCAGCGGTAGCGGGGGGTCGAACACCGGGGAGCTGTTTTTT. Protein: CASSGSGGSNTGELFF.

The rearrangement links TRBV7-9 to TRBJ1-3; the D gene is possibly TRBD1 (6 bases). Germline V gene lookup returns CDR1 SEHNR and CDR2 FQNEAQ (reference sequence). V was cut by 6 bases and J by 4 bases, with 22 bases left in between. The CDR3 length is 17 residues. This CDR3 is CASSHKIGGAGGNTIYF. CDR3 DNA sequence: TGTGCCAGCAGTCATAAAATTGGGGGGGCAGGAGGAAACACCATATATTTT.

This rearrangement joins TRBV11-2 to TRBJ2-7, with D uncertain. Between the trimmed V and J ends, which lost 6 bases and 0 bases, there was a span of 15 bases. CDR3 length: 15 residues. Germline CDR1 SGHAT, CDR2 FQNNGV. This CDR3 is CASSFTRQSSYEQYF. The CDR3 bases are TGTGCCAGCAGTTTTACCCGCCAAAGCTCCTACGAGCAGTACTTC. Full variable domain (remainder filled in from reference TRBV11-2 and TRBJ2-7): EAGVAQSPRYKIIEKRQSVAFWCNPISGHATLYWYQQILGQGPKLLIQFQNNGVVDDSQLPKDRFSAERLKGVDSTLKIQPAKLEDSAVYLCASSFTRQSSYEQYFGPGTRLTVT.

In this sample, this clone turned up once. CDR3 DNA: TGTGCCAGCAGCTTACGGGGCTATAATTCACCCCTCCACTTT. This encodes CASSLRGYNSPLHF. The rearrangement joins TRBV7-2 to TRBJ1-6; D is uncertain. The V end lost 2 bases, the J end lost 3 bases, and 5 bases lay between the germline ends. In germline, CDR1 is SGHTA, CDR2 FQGNSA. The CDR3 length is 14 residues.

The V and J genes are TRBV11-2 and TRBJ1-1; D is ambiguous. This CDR3 comprises 16 residues. Germline CDR1 is SGHAT and CDR2 is FQNNGV. The germline V and J ends were trimmed by 3 bases and 1 base, with 15 bases remaining between them. The CDR3 nucleotides are TGTGCCAGCAGCTTGTATCCTTATACCAAGAACACTGAAGCTTTCTTT. Amino acids: CASSLYPYTKNTEAFF.